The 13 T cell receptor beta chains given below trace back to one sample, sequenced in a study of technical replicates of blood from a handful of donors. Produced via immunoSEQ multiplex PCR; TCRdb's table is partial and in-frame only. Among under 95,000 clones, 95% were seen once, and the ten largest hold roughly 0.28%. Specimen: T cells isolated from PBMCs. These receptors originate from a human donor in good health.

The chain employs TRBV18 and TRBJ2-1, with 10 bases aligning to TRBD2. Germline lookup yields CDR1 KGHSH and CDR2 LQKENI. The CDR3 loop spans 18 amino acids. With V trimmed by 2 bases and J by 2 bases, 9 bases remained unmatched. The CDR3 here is CASSPMITSGTTYNEQFF. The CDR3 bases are TGTGCCAGCTCACCAATGATCACTAGCGGGACAACCTACAATGAGCAGTTCTTC.

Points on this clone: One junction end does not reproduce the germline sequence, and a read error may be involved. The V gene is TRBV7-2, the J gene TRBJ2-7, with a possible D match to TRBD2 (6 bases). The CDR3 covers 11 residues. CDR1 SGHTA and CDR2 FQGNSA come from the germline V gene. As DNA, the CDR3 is TGTGCCAGCAGCTTTTATACGGGAGTTATCTTC. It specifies CASSFYTGVIF.

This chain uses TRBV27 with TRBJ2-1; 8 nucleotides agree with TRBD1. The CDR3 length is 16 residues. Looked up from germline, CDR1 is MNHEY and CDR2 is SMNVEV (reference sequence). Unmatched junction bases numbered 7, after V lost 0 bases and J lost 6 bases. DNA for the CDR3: TGTGCCAGCAGTTTATCGAAACAGGGGGGCCTCAATGAGCAGTTCTTC. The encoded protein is CASSLSKQGGLNEQFF.

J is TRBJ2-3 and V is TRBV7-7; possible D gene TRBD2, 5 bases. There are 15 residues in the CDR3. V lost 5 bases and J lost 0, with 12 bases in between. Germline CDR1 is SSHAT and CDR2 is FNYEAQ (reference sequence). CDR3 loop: CASSPLARSTDTQYF. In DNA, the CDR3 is TGTGCCAGCAGCCCCTTAGCGCGCAGCACAGATACGCAGTATTTT.

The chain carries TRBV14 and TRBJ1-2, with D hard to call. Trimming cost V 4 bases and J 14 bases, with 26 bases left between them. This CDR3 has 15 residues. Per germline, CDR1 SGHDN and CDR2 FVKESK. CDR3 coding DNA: TGTGCCAGCAGCCCAGAAAATCCGAGGCCTATGGCTAAGACCTTC. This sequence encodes CASSPENPRPMAKTF.

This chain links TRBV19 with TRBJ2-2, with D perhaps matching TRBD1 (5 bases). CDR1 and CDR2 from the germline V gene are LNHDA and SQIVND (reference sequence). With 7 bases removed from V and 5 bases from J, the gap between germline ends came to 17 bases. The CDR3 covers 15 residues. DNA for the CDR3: TGTGCCAGTAAAGGGGATCCTCTGGGGACCGGGGAGCTGTTTTTT. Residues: CASKGDPLGTGELFF. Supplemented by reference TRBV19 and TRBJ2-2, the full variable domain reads DGGITQSPKYLFRKEGQNVTLSCEQNLNHDAMYWYRQDPGQGLRLIYYSQIVNDFQKGDIAEGYSVSREKKESFPLTVTSAQKNPTAFYLCASKGDPLGTGELFFGEGSRLTVL.

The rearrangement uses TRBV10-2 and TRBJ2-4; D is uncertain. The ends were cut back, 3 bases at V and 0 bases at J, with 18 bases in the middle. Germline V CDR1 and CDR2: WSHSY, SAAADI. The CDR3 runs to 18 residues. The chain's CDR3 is CASSDSYAPQIAKNIQYF. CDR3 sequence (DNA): TGCGCCAGCAGTGACTCTTACGCCCCTCAGATAGCCAAAAACATTCAGTACTTC.

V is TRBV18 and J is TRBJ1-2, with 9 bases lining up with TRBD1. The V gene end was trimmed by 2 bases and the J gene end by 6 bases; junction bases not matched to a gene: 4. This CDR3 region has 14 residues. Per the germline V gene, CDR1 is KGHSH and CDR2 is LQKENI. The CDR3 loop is CASSPGGQGNGYTF. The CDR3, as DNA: TGTGCCAGCTCACCAGGGGGACAGGGAAATGGCTACACCTTC.

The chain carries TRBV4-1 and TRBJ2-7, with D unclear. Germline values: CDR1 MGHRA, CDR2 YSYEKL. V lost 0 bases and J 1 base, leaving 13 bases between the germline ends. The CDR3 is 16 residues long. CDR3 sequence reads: CASSQDGLGYSYEQYF. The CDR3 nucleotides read TGCGCCAGCAGCCAAGATGGTTTGGGCTATTCCTACGAGCAGTACTTC.

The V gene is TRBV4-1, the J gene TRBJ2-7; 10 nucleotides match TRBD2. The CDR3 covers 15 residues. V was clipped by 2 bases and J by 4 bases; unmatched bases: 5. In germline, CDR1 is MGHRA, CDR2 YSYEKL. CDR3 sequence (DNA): TGCGCCAGCAGCCAACCTAGCGGGAGATGGTACGAGCAGTACTTC. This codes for CASSQPSGRWYEQYF.

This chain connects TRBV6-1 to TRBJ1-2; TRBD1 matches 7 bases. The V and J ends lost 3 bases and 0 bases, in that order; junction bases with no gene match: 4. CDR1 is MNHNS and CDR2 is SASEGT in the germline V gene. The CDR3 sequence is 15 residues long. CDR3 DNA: TGTGCCAGCAGTGAGTACGGGACAGCTAACTATGGCTACACCTTC. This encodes CASSEYGTANYGYTF.

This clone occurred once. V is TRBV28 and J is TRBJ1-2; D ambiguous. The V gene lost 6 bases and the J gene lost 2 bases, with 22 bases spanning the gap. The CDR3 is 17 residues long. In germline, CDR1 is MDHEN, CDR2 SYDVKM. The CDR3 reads CASREGSGSTNNYGYTF. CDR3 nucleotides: TGTGCCAGCAGGGAGGGATCTGGCTCGACTAACAACTATGGCTACACCTTC.

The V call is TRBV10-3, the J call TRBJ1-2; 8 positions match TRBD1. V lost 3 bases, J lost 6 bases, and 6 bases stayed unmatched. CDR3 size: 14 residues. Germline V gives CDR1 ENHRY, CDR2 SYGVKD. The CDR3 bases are TGTGCCATCAGTGATAGTCAGGGGGCACATGGCTACACCTTC. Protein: CAISDSQGAHGYTF.